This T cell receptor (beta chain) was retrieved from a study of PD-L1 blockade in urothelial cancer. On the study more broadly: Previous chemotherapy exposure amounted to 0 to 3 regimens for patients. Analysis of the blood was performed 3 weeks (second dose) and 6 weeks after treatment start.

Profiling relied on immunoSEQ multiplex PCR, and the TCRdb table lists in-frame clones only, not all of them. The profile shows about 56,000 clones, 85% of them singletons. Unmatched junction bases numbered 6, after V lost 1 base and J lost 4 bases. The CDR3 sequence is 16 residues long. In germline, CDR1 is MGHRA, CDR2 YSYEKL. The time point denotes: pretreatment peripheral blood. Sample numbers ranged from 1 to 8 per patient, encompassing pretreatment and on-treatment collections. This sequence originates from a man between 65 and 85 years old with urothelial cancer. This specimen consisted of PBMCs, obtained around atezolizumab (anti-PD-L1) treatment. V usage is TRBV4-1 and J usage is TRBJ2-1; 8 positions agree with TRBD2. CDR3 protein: CASSQAPAGVYNEQFF. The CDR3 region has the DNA TGCGCCAGCAGCCAAGCCCCAGCGGGAGTTTACAATGAGCAGTTCTTC.